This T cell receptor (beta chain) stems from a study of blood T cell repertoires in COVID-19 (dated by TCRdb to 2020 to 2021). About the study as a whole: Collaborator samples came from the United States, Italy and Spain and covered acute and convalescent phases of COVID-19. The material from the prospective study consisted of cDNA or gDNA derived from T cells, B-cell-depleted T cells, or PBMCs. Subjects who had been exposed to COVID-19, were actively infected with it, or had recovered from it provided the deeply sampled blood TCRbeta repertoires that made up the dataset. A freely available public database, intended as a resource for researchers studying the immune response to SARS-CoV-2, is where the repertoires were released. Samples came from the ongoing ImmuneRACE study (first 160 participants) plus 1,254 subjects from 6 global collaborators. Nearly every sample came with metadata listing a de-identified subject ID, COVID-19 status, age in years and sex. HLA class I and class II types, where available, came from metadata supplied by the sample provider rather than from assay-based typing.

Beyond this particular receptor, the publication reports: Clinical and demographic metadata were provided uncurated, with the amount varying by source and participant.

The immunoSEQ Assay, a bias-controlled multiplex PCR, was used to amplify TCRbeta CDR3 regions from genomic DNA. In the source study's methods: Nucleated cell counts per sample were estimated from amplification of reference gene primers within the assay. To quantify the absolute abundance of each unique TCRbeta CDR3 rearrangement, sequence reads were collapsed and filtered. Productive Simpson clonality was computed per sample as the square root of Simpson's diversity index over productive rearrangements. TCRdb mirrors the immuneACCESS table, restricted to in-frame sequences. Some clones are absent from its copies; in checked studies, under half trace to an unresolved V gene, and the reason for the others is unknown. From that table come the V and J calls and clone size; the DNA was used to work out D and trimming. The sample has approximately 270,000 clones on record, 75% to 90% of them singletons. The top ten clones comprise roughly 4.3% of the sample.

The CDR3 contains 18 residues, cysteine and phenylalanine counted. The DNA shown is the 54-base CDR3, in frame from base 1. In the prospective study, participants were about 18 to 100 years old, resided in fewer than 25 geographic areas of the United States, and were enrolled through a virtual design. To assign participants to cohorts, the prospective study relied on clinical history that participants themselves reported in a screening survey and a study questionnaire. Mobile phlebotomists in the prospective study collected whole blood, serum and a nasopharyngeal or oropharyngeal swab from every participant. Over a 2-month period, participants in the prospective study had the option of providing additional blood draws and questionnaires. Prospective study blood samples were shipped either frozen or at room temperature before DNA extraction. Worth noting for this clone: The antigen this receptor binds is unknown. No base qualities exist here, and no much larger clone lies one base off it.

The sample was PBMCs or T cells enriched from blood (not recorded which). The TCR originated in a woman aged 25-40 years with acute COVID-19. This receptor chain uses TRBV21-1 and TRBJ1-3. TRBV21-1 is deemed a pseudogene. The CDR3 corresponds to CASSKLLLKETGGNTIYF. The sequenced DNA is TGTGCCAGCAGCAAATTGTTACTCAAGGAGACCGGGGGAAACACCATATATTTT.